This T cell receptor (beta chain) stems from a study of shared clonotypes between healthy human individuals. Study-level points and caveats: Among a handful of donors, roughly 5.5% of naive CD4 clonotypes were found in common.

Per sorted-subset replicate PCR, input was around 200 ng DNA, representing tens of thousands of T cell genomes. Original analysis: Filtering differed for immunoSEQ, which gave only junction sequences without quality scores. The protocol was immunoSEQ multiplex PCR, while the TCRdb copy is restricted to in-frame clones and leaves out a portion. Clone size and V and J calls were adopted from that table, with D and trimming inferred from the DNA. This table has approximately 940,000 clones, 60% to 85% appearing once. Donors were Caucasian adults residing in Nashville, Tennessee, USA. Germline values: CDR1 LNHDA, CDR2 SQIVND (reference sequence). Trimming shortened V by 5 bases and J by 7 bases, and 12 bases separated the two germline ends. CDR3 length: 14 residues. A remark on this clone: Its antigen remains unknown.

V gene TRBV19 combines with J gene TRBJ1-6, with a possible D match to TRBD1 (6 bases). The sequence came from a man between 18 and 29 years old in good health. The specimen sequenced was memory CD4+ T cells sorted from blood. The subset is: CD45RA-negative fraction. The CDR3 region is CASSPGAGNSPLHF. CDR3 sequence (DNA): TGTGCCAGTAGTCCAGGGGCTGGGAATTCACCCCTCCACTTT. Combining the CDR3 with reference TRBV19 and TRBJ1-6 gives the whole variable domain DGGITQSPKYLFRKEGQNVTLSCEQNLNHDAMYWYRQDPGQGLRLIYYSQIVNDFQKGDIAEGYSVSREKKESFPLTVTSAQKNPTAFYLCASSPGAGNSPLHFGNGTRLTVT.